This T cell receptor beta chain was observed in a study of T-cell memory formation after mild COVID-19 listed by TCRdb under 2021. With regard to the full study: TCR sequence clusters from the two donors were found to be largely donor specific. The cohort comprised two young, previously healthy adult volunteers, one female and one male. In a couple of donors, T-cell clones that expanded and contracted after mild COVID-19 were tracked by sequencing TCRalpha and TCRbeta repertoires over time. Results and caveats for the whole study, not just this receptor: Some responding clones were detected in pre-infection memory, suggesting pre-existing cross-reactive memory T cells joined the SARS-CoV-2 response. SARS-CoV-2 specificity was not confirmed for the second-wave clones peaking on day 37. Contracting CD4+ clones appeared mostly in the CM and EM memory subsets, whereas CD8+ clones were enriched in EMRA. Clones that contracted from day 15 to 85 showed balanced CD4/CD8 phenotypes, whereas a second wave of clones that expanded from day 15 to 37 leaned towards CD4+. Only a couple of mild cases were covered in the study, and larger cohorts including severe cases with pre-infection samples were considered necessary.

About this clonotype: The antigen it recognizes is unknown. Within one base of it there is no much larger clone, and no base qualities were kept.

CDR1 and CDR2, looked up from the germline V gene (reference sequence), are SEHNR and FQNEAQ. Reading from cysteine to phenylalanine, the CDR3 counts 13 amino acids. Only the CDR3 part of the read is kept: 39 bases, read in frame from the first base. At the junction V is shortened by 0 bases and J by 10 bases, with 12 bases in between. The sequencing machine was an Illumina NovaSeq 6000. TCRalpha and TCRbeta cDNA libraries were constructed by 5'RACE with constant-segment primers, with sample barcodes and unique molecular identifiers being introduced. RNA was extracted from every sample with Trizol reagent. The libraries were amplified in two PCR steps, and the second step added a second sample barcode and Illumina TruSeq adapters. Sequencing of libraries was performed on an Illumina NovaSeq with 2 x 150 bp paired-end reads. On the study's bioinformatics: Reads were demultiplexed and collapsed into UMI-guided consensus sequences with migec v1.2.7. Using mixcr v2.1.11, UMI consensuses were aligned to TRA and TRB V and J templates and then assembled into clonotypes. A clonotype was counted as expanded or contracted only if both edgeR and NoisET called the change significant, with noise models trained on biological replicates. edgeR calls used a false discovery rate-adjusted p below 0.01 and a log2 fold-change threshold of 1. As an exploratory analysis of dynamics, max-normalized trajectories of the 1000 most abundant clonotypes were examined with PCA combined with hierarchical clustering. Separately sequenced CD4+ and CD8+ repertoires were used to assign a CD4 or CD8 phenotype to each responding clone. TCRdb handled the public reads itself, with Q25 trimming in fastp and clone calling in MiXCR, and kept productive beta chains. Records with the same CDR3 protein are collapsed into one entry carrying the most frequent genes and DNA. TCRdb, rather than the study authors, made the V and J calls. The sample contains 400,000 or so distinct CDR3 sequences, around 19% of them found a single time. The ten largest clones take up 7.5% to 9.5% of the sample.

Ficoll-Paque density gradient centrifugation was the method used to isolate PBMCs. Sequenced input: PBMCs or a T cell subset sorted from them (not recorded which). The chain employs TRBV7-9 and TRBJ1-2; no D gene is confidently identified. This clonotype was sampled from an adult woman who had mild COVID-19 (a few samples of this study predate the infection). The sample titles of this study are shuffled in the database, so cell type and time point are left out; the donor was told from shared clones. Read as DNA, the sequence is TGTGCCAGCAGCTTAGCTGGGAGTAGTCACTACACCTTC. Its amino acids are CASSLAGSSHYTF.